This T cell receptor (beta chain) was retrieved from a study of neurological immune-mediated disorders. Time point noted: longitudinal time-point 1 (baseline). This clonotype was observed at least ten times. The antigen is not known. The study's findings and limits: The greatest TCR clonal expansion occurred in HTLV-1-associated myelopathy and the least in multiple sclerosis, which fell below healthy controls. Sharing of CDR3 amino acid sequences among expanded clones across subjects was absent, suggesting private repertoires in all groups.

Germline CDR1 MNHEY, CDR2 SVGEGT. The CDR3 runs to 15 residues. The trim removed 6 bases at V and 1 base at J, leaving 8 bases unmatched. The team produced cDNA through 5'RACE using 10-nucleotide random UMIs. TCRdb fed the 5' RACE reads into MiXCR, producing one record per CDR3 protein. The data hold some 54,000 distinct CDR3 sequences, with approximately 12% observed a single time. The rearrangement links TRBV6-2 or TRBV6-3 to TRBJ2-7, with 8 bases matching TRBD2. The TCR comes from a male donor with HTLV-1-associated myelopathy (HAM/TSP). The sample consisted of PBMCs. DNA for the CDR3: TGTGCCAGCAGGCCCTCGGAGCGGGGGTCCTACGAGCAGTACTTC. This translates into CASRPSERGSYEQYF.